The clone carrying this T cell receptor (beta chain) was found many times. This specimen includes other DNA sequences encoding the same CDR3. This specimen comes from a study of cytomegalovirus exposure and HLA in healthy donors. The primer mix had 60 Vbeta and 13 Jbeta primers. Produced via immunoSEQ multiplex PCR; TCRdb's table is partial and in-frame only. The sample gives over 110,000 clones, 70% to 85% of which show up once; approximately 2.3% is in the top ten. This TCR derives from a male donor in good health and CMV-seronegative. What was sequenced was PBMCs.

The CDR3 DNA is TGCGCCAGCAGCCCATCTAGCGGGAGCTCCTACGAGCAGTACTTC. This encodes CASSPSSGSSYEQYF. The chain carries TRBV4-3 and TRBJ2-7, with 10 bases aligning to TRBD2. CDR3 length equals 15 residues. CDR1 is LGHNA, CDR2 YSLEER, per germline. Unmatched junction bases numbered 3, after V lost 4 bases and J lost 0 bases.